These T cell receptor beta chains were read from a single sample in a study of cytomegalovirus exposure and HLA in healthy donors. Here immunoSEQ multiplex PCR was the method, and the copy in TCRdb shows in-frame clones only, minus some. The sample contains about 220,000 clones, approximately 83% of which appear only once. Sequenced: PBMCs. These TCRs come from a boy aged 2 to 10 in good health and CMV-seronegative. CDR3s include the opening cysteine and the closing phenylalanine or tryptophan. The order of the fields is V gene, clone size, J gene, D gene, CDR3 DNA, CDR3 protein. A D gene is named only where the DNA matches it firmly. Where a row states a size, it is once, few, many or the class of an expanded clone; other rows omit it.

V: TRBV7-8; size: NA; J: TRBJ1-6; D: NA; DNA: TGTGCCAGCAGCTTAGGAGGGGGACCGAGCTCCTATAATTCACCCCTCCACTTT; CDR3: CASSLGGGPSSYNSPLHF
V: TRBV6-5; size: NA; J: TRBJ2-1; D: NA; DNA: TGTGCCAGCAGTTACTTGGGCGGGGACCACAATGAGCAGTTCTTC; CDR3: CASSYLGGDHNEQFF
V: TRBV7-6; size: NA; J: TRBJ1-3; D: NA; DNA: TGTGCCAGCAGCCCGGGGGGCGGAAACACCATATATTTT; CDR3: CASSPGGGNTIYF
V: TRBV5-8; size: NA; J: TRBJ2-2; D: TRBD2; DNA: TGTGCCAGCAGCCTGTACAGCGGGGGGGCAATCGGGGAGCTGTTTTTT; CDR3: CASSLYSGGAIGELFF
V: TRBV2; size: NA; J: TRBJ1-2; D: NA; DNA: TGTGCCAGCAGGGGATTGTCAGGGTTACTCTATGGCTACACCTTC; CDR3: CASRGLSGLLYGYTF
V: TRBV5-1; size: NA; J: TRBJ1-1; D: NA; DNA: TGCGCCAGCAGCTTACAGGGCGTCAACACTGAAGCTTTCTTT; CDR3: CASSLQGVNTEAFF
V: TRBV6-6; size: few; J: TRBJ1-2; D: NA; DNA: TGTGCCAGCAGTACAGGGACGGAAAAGGGCTACACCTTC; CDR3: CASSTGTEKGYTF
V: TRBV5-1; size: NA; J: TRBJ2-3; D: TRBD2; DNA: TGCGCCAGCAGCTTGGGGGCAAGCGGGGGTACTTACTCAGATACGCAGTATTTT; CDR3: CASSLGASGGTYSDTQYF
V: TRBV4-1; size: NA; J: TRBJ1-5; D: NA; DNA: TGCGCCAGCAGCCAAGATGGGGCAGTGGATCAGCCCCAGCATTTT; CDR3: CASSQDGAVDQPQHF
V: TRBV7-9; size: NA; J: TRBJ2-1; D: NA; DNA: TGTGCCAGCAGCTTGTCCACATCCTACAATGAGCAGTTCTTC; CDR3: CASSLSTSYNEQFF
V: TRBV28; size: NA; J: TRBJ2-7; D: NA; DNA: TGTGCCAGCAGCTCCCCTTGGACAGTCTCTAATACCTACGAGCAGTACTTC; CDR3: CASSSPWTVSNTYEQYF
V: TRBV10-3; size: NA; J: TRBJ1-3; D: NA; DNA: TGTGCCATCAGTGATCTAGTACAGGGAAGGGAGAGCTCTGGAAACACCATATATTTT; CDR3: CAISDLVQGRESSGNTIYF
V: TRBV6-6; size: few; J: TRBJ2-1; D: NA; DNA: TGTGCCAGCACCCCGGACTTGGCAAATGAGCAGTTCTTC; CDR3: CASTPDLANEQFF
V: TRBV18; size: few; J: TRBJ2-5; D: TRBD2; DNA: TGTGCCAGCTCTTCTGGACTAGCGGGGGCGGAAGAGACCCAGTACTTC; CDR3: CASSSGLAGAEETQYF
V: TRBV6-1; size: NA; J: TRBJ1-2; D: NA; DNA: TGTGCCAGCAGTGCAAGGGGGGGGTATGGCTACACCTTC; CDR3: CASSARGGYGYTF
V: TRBV19; size: NA; J: TRBJ2-1; D: NA; DNA: TGTGCCAGTAGTATAGATGGGGGCGCGAATGAGCAGTTCTTC; CDR3: CASSIDGGANEQFF
V: TRBV10-3; size: NA; J: TRBJ2-7; D: TRBD2; DNA: TGTGCCATCATACTAGCGGGAGAGATCTACGAGCAGTACTTC; CDR3: CAIILAGEIYEQYF
V: TRBV6-1; size: NA; J: TRBJ2-3; D: NA; DNA: TGTGCCAGCCTCCCCAGGGTCGGCACAGATACGCAGTATTTT; CDR3: CASLPRVGTDTQYF
V: TRBV7-8; size: NA; J: TRBJ2-5; D: TRBD2; DNA: TGTGCCAGCAGCTTAGGAGGTGGGGGAGGGCAAGAGACCCAGTACTTC; CDR3: CASSLGGGGGQETQYF
V: TRBV29-1; size: once; J: TRBJ2-5; D: TRBD1; DNA: TGCAGCGTTTTCACCGGGACAGGGGGGAAGACCCAGTACTTC; CDR3: CSVFTGTGGKTQYF
V: TRBV29-1; size: NA; J: TRBJ1-2; D: TRBD1; DNA: TGCAGCGCCGAGGGGACAGGGAAGTATGGCTACACCTTC; CDR3: CSAEGTGKYGYTF
V: TRBV18; size: once; J: TRBJ1-1; D: TRBD1; DNA: TGTGCCAGCTCACCCGGGACAGCCGCGGAAGCTTTCTTT; CDR3: CASSPGTAAEAFF
V: TRBV9; size: NA; J: TRBJ2-3; D: TRBD2; DNA: TGTGCCAGCAGCGTAGACCAGCGGGGGGGCACAGATACGCAGTATTTT; CDR3: CASSVDQRGGTDTQYF
V: TRBV7-9; size: NA; J: TRBJ1-2; D: NA; DNA: TGTGCCAGCAGCTTACCGGACTTCTATGGCTACACCTTC; CDR3: CASSLPDFYGYTF
V: TRBV6-5; size: NA; J: TRBJ2-3; D: TRBD1; DNA: TGTGCCAGCACGGGACAGAGCACAGATACGCAGTATTTT; CDR3: CASTGQSTDTQYF
V: TRBV27; size: NA; J: TRBJ2-1; D: NA; DNA: TGTGCCAGCAGTATACGGGATGAGCAGTTCTTC; CDR3: CASSIRDEQFF
V: TRBV2; size: NA; J: TRBJ1-5; D: NA; DNA: TGTGCCAGCAGTGAAGCGCGGCTCCAGCCCCAGCATTTT; CDR3: CASSEARLQPQHF
V: TRBV2; size: NA; J: TRBJ2-2; D: TRBD2; DNA: TGTGCCAGCAGTTCGAGACTAGCGGCCACCGGGGAGCTGTTTTTT; CDR3: CASSSRLAATGELFF
V: TRBV21-1; size: NA; J: TRBJ1-1; D: NA; DNA: TGTGCCAGCAGCAGACGGGACAGGGGTTTGACTGAAGCTTTCTTT; CDR3: CASSRRDRGLTEAFF
V: TRBV4-1; size: few; J: TRBJ1-2; D: TRBD1; DNA: TGCGCCAGCAGCCAAGGACAGGGGGATGGCTACACCTTC; CDR3: CASSQGQGDGYTF
V: TRBV29-1; size: NA; J: TRBJ2-1; D: TRBD2; DNA: TGCAGCGTTGAAAGCCCTCGGACTAGCCCCTACAATGAGCAGTTCTTC; CDR3: CSVESPRTSPYNEQFF
V: TRBV29-1; size: NA; J: TRBJ1-2; D: TRBD1; DNA: TGCAGCGTCGCGGGACAGGGGGAAATTGGCTACACCTTC; CDR3: CSVAGQGEIGYTF
V: TRBV6-1; size: NA; J: TRBJ1-1; D: NA; DNA: TGTGCCAGTTCTCTAGTGCCTCCACGGAACACTGAAGCTTTCTTT; CDR3: CASSLVPPRNTEAFF
V: TRBV7-8; size: NA; J: TRBJ1-2; D: TRBD1; DNA: TGTGCCAGCAGCTTAGGACAGGGAGCTAACTATGGCTACACCTTC; CDR3: CASSLGQGANYGYTF
V: TRBV20-1; size: NA; J: TRBJ2-7; D: TRBD1; DNA: TGCAGTGCTAGCAGGGGGTACGAGCAGTACTTC; CDR3: CSASRGYEQYF
V: TRBV4-2; size: NA; J: TRBJ2-1; D: NA; DNA: TGTGCCAGCAGCCAAGAAGGTACTACAAGCTCCTACAATGAGCAGTTCTTC; CDR3: CASSQEGTTSSYNEQFF
V: TRBV4-1; size: NA; J: TRBJ2-3; D: TRBD1; DNA: TGCGCCAGCAGCCAATTATGGGGACAGGGGACCGCAGATACGCAGTATTTT; CDR3: CASSQLWGQGTADTQYF
V: TRBV7-8; size: NA; J: TRBJ1-3; D: NA; DNA: TGTGCCAGCAGCCCCCGCCAGGGGCCCTCTGGAAACACCATATATTTT; CDR3: CASSPRQGPSGNTIYF
V: TRBV5-8; size: NA; J: TRBJ2-5; D: NA; DNA: TGTGCCAGCAGGGGTGGACAGAGCCGACAAGAGACCCAGTACTTC; CDR3: CASRGGQSRQETQYF
V: TRBV5-1; size: NA; J: TRBJ2-7; D: TRBD2; DNA: TGCGCCAGCAGCTTGGCGGCGGGAGGAGGACCCTACGAGCAGTACTTC; CDR3: CASSLAAGGGPYEQYF